This TCR beta chain was identified in a study of shared clonotypes between healthy human individuals. CDR3 length equals 14 residues. The V and J ends lost 6 bases and 4 bases, in that order; junction bases with no gene match: 6. The germline V gene encodes CDR1 MNHEY and CDR2 SMNVEV (reference sequence). In the case of this clone: Its antigen is unidentified.

The study's findings and limits: Naive subsets generally had larger estimated richness than memory subsets. Non-shared clonotypes displayed generation probabilities falling below those of clonotypes present in all four donors. Researchers sampled only blood; tissue repertoires likely differ.

CD8 memory merged CD45RO+ with CCR7-negative CD45RA+ TemRA cells. TCRdb's table, derived via immunoSEQ multiplex PCR, lists solely in-frame clones and lacks some. The table lists 85,000 to 100,000 clones, around 67% of them singletons. The receptor comes from a man in his thirties or forties in good health. Sequencing used memory CD8+ T cells sorted from blood. Subset meaning: CD45RO+ cells pooled with CCR7-negative TemRA cells. The V call is TRBV27, the J call TRBJ1-5; TRBD1 aligns across 7 bases. The CDR3 protein is CASSPTGYNQPQHF. DNA for the CDR3: TGTGCCAGCAGCCCGACAGGGTATAATCAGCCCCAGCATTTT.